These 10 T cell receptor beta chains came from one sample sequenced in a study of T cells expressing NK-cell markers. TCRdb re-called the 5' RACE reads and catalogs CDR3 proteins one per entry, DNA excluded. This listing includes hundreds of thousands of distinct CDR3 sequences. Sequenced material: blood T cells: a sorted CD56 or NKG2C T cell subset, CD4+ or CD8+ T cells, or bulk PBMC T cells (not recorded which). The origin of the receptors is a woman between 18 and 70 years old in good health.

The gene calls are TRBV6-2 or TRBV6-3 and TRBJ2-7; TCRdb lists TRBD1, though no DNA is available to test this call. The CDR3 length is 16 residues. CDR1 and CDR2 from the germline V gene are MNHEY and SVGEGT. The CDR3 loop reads CASSYKTGTLTYEQYF.

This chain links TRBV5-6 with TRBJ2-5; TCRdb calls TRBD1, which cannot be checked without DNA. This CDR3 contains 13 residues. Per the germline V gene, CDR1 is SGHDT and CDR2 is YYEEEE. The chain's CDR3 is CASSSAPKETQYF.

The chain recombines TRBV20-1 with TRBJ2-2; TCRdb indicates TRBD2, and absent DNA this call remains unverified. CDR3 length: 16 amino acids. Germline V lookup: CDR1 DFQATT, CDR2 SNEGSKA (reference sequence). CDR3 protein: CSAQTSGGLNTGELFF.

CDR3 in amino acids: CASSQASLDSAPYEQYF. This chain links TRBV4-2 with TRBJ2-7; with no DNA, the TCRdb D assignment of TRBD1 cannot be verified. Per the germline V gene, CDR1 is LGHNA and CDR2 is YNFKEQ. The CDR3 sequence is 17 residues long.

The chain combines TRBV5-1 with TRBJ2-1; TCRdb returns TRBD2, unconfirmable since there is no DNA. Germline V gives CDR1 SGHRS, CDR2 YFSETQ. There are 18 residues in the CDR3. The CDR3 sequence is CASRPGTSGGASYNEQFF.

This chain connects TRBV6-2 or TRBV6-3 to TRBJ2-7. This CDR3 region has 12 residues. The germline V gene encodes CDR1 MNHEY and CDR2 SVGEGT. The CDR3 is CASSRGSYEQYF.

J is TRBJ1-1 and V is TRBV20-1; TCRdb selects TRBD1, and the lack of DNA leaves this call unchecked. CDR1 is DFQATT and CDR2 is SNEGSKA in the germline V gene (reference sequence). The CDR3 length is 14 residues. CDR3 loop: CSALAGQRNTEAFF.

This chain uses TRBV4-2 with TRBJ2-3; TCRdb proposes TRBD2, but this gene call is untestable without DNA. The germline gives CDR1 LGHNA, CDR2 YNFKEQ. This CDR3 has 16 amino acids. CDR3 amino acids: CASSQTGTSGEYTQYF.

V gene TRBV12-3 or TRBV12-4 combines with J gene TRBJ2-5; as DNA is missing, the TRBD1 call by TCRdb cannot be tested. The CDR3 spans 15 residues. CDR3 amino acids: CASTWDRGLRETQYF.

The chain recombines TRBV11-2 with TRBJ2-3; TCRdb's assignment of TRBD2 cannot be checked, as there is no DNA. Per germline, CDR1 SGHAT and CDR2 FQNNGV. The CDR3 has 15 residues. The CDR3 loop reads CASSLLAGGGDTQYF. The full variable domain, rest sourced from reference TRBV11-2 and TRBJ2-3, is EAGVAQSPRYKIIEKRQSVAFWCNPISGHATLYWYQQILGQGPKLLIQFQNNGVVDDSQLPKDRFSAERLKGVDSTLKIQPAKLEDSAVYLCASSLLAGGGDTQYFGPGTRLTVL.